The 17 T cell receptor beta chains given below trace back to one sample, sequenced in a study of neurological immune-mediated disorders. One entry per CDR3 protein, called by TCRdb with MiXCR from the 5' RACE reads. There are 80,000 to 95,000 distinct CDR3 sequences in the sample; roughly 3.3% occur only once, and around 2.7% lies in the top ten. The material sequenced was PBMCs. Receptors originate from a woman aged 45-65 years with multiple sclerosis.

At least ten counts were recorded for this clonotype. The CDR3: CSARALLAGTDTQYF. The CDR3 DNA reads as TGCAGTGCTAGGGCATTGCTCGCTGGGACAGATACGCAGTATTTT. The chain carries TRBV20-1 and TRBJ2-3, with D unresolved. This CDR3 comprises 15 residues. Trimming took off 3 bases at V and 3 bases at J, with 16 bases between the two ends. Germline-derived CDR1 and CDR2 are DFQATT and SNEGSKA (reference sequence).

Ten or more counts support this clonotype. The gene calls are TRBV20-1 and TRBJ2-3; 8 nucleotides line up with TRBD2. The CDR3 extends over 15 amino acids. The V gene's germline CDR1 is DFQATT and CDR2 SNEGSKA (reference sequence). The junction had 12 bases not matched to a gene; V was cut back by 5 bases and J by 5 bases. This CDR3 is CSASPGGGRVDTQYF. For the CDR3, the DNA is TGCAGTGCTTCCCCCGGGGGGGGGCGGGTAGATACGCAGTATTTT.

This clonotype has a count of ten or more. The chain uses TRBV27 and TRBJ2-2; tentative D call: TRBD2 (5 bases). The CDR3 sequence is 10 residues long. The germline V and J ends were trimmed by 2 bases and 15 bases, with 7 bases remaining between them. Germline CDR1 is MNHEY and CDR2 is SMNVEV (reference sequence). The CDR3 DNA reads as TGTGCCAGCAGTTTAAAGGGAGTGTTTTTT. It is translated as CASSLKGVFF.

At least ten counts were recorded for this clonotype. The chain uses TRBV5-5 and TRBJ2-3; 9 nucleotides align to TRBD1. There are 15 residues in the CDR3. V was clipped by 3 bases and J by 6 bases; unmatched bases: 8. CDR1 and CDR2 from the germline V gene are SGHKS and YYEKEE (reference sequence). The CDR3 DNA reads TGTGCCAGCAGCTCAACCGGGACAGGGATCGATACGCAGTATTTT. It translates to CASSSTGTGIDTQYF.

This clonotype was seen ten or more times. The chain joins TRBV24-1 to TRBJ2-3; D is unresolved. Per germline, CDR1 KGHDR and CDR2 SFDVKD. Between the trimmed V and J ends, which lost 7 bases and 3 bases, there was a span of 16 bases. This CDR3 has 15 amino acids. CDR3 coding DNA: TGTGCCACCAGCGACCCGTCTCTCGGAACAGATACGCAGTATTTT. Translated, it gives CATSDPSLGTDTQYF.

This clonotype was found many times. The chain couples TRBV6-5 to TRBJ1-2; D unclear. The CDR3 spans 16 residues. The V gene's germline CDR1 is MNHEY and CDR2 SVGAGI. V shed 10 bases and J shed 1 base, with 22 bases lying between them. In DNA form, the CDR3 reads TGTGCCACCAACCGGACCCTGGATCTAATTAACTATGGCTACACCTTC. As protein: CATNRTLDLINYGYTF.

In its sample, this clonotype was seen a few times. The rearrangement joins TRBV6-1 to TRBJ2-7; either TRBD1 or TRBD2 may supply D (5 bases each). This CDR3 contains 17 residues. Germline assignment: CDR1 MNHNS and CDR2 SASEGT. Trimming removed 6 bases from V and 1 base from J, with 22 bases in between. CDR3 region: CASSAAWGGYRSYEQYF. The CDR3 nucleotides read TGTGCCAGCAGCGCCGCTTGGGGCGGGTATAGATCCTACGAGCAGTACTTC.

This clonotype came up many times. This chain connects TRBV5-1 to TRBJ2-5, with D unclear. The CDR3 totals 13 residues. V lost 4 bases to trimming and J lost 4 bases, with 11 bases between them. Germline CDR1 SGHRS, CDR2 YFSETQ. The CDR3 DNA reads as TGCGCCAGCAGCCCGAGGATCTCAGAGACCCAGTACTTC. Translating it yields CASSPRISETQYF.

Of note for this clonotype: One base away lies a much larger clone, so this may be a sequencing read error. The chain carries TRBV2 and TRBJ2-5; possible D gene TRBD2, 6 bases. In germline, CDR1 is SNHLY, CDR2 FYNNEI. The CDR3 consists of 12 residues. Here the CDR3 reads CDTWDFQETQYF. The CDR3 nucleotides read TGTGACACTTGGGACTTTCAAGAGACCCAGTACTTC.

This clonotype came up many times. This chain joins TRBV7-2 and TRBJ2-2, with a tentative D call TRBD2 (6 bases). The CDR3 totals 18 residues. Germline CDR1 and CDR2: SGHTA and FQGNSA. With 0 bases removed from V and 4 bases from J, the gap between germline ends came to 18 bases. The CDR3, as DNA: TGTGCCAGCAGCTTAGCGCGGGTTCAGCGGGTGGGCACCGGGGAGCTGTTTTTT. Protein: CASSLARVQRVGTGELFF.

This clonotype was detected ten times or more. V and J are TRBV4-1 and TRBJ2-3; possible D gene TRBD2, 5 bases. The CDR3 has 17 residues. Trimming removed 2 bases from V and 4 bases from J, with 19 bases in between. Germline CDR1 is MGHRA and CDR2 is YSYEKL. Written as DNA, the CDR3 is TGCGCCAGCAGCCAAAAACGCCGGGATCCCGGACCAGATACGCAGTATTTT. This codes for CASSQKRRDPGPDTQYF.

This clonotype was seen many times. The J gene is TRBJ2-1, the V gene TRBV5-1; D may be TRBD1 (5 bases). V dropped 4 bases and J dropped 1 base, with 15 bases sitting between them. CDR3 length equals 16 residues. Looked up from germline, CDR1 is SGHRS and CDR2 is YFSETQ. CDR3 residues: CASSRDQGGSYNEQFF. The DNA of the CDR3 is TGCGCCAGCAGCCGAGATCAGGGTGGGTCCTACAATGAGCAGTTCTTC.

This clonotype occurred many times. The CDR3 nucleotides read TGTGCCACCAGTGACCCGGGGACAGGGGCCGGGGAGCTGTTTTTT. Encoded protein: CATSDPGTGAGELFF. V usage is TRBV24-1 and J usage is TRBJ2-2, with 10 bases lining up with TRBD1. The CDR3 spans 15 residues. Germline CDR1 KGHDR, CDR2 SFDVKD. The V segment lost 4 bases and the J segment 6 bases; nucleotides outside the gene matches: 4.

This clonotype has a count of ten or more. The rearrangement uses TRBV7-6 and TRBJ2-7, with TRBD1 as a possible D gene (6 bases). The CDR3 length is 13 residues. With 4 bases removed from V and 2 bases from J, the gap between germline ends came to 9 bases. Germline-derived CDR1 and CDR2 are SGHVS and FNYEAQ. The CDR3 here is CASSSGQTYEQYF. CDR3 nucleotides: TGTGCCAGCAGCTCCGGACAGACCTACGAGCAGTACTTC.

This clonotype was seen ten or more times. The chain uses TRBV7-2 and TRBJ2-1; the D gene is possibly TRBD2 (5 bases). The CDR3 covers 15 residues. V was trimmed by 4 bases and J by 0 bases, leaving 10 bases between them. CDR1 and CDR2 (germline): SGHTA, FQGNSA. The CDR3 region has the DNA TGTGCCAGCAGCTCTAGCCCCTCCTCCTACAATGAGCAGTTCTTC. It is translated as CASSSSPSSYNEQFF.

This clonotype was counted at least ten times. The genes are TRBV5-1 and TRBJ2-2; no definite D call. V was pared by 0 bases and J by 0 bases, with 3 bases between. CDR3 length: 14 amino acids. Germline V gives CDR1 SGHRS, CDR2 YFSETQ. DNA for the CDR3: TGCGCCAGCAGCTTGGCGTCGAACACCGGGGAGCTGTTTTTT. Translation gives CASSLASNTGELFF.

This clonotype turned up a few times. The CDR3 loop is CASSRGQGGNQPQHF. For the CDR3, the DNA is TGCGCCAGCAGCCGAGGACAGGGGGGAAATCAGCCCCAGCATTTT. The J gene is TRBJ1-5, the V gene TRBV4-1; TRBD1 aligns across 10 bases. With V trimmed by 4 bases and J by 4 bases, 4 bases remained unmatched. CDR1 is MGHRA and CDR2 is YSYEKL in the germline V gene. The CDR3 totals 15 residues.